These 19 T cell receptor beta chains originate from one sample sequenced in a study of blood T cell repertoires in COVID-19. The repertoire was sequenced with immunoSEQ multiplex PCR; TCRdb's copy has only in-frame clones and lacks some. The repertoire holds around 60,000 clones, with about three quarters as singletons. The sequencing sample was made of peripheral blood. Receptor source: a man younger than 40 with COVID-19, enrolled during active disease.

V and J are TRBV5-5 and TRBJ2-5, with 8 bases matching TRBD1. Germline V gene sequence: CDR1 SGHKS, CDR2 YYEKEE (reference sequence). This CDR3 is 18 amino acids long. J lost 2 bases, V lost 4 bases, and 16 bases had no gene match. For the CDR3, the DNA is TGTGCCAGCAGCGTGGGACAGGCCTTTCGGATTCGACAAGAGACCCAGTACTTC. Residues: CASSVGQAFRIRQETQYF.

The chain recombines TRBV29-1 with TRBJ2-1; D is unresolved. The CDR3 is 12 residues long. CDR1 and CDR2 from the germline V gene are SQVTM and ANQGSEA. The V and J ends lost 5 bases and 10 bases respectively, with 15 bases between them. This CDR3 reads CSVPRSHQEQFF. CDR3 nucleotides: TGCAGCGTTCCCCGGAGTCATCAGGAGCAGTTCTTC.

This chain connects TRBV5-1 to TRBJ2-7, with 8 bases aligning to TRBD2. After removal of 2 bases from V and 5 bases from J, the junction contained 9 bases not matched to a gene. The CDR3 length is 15 residues. Germline V gene lookup returns CDR1 SGHRS and CDR2 YFSETQ. Written as DNA, the CDR3 is TGCGCCAGCAGCTTAGGGACTAGGGGGATCAACGAGCAGTACTTC. It encodes CASSLGTRGINEQYF.

The rearrangement joins TRBV5-1 to TRBJ1-4; weak D call: TRBD1 (5 bases). The CDR3 runs 14 residues. Germline V gene data show CDR1 as SGHRS and CDR2 as YFSETQ. V was pared by 0 bases and J by 5 bases, with 8 bases between. CDR3 in DNA: TGCGCCAGCAGCTTGGGCGGGGGAAATGAAAAACTGTTTTTT. Amino acids: CASSLGGGNEKLFF.

This sequence joins TRBV27 and TRBJ2-3; D not resolved. This CDR3 has 11 residues. Germline V gene sequence: CDR1 MNHEY, CDR2 SMNVEV (reference sequence). Trimming removed 3 bases from V and 4 bases from J, with 2 bases in between. The CDR3 reads CASSFADTQYF. The DNA of the CDR3 is TGTGCCAGCAGTTTCGCAGATACGCAGTATTTT.

This clone was seen more than once but under ten times. The gene calls are TRBV21-1 and TRBJ2-5; no DNA check was done on the table's D call, TRBD1. TRBV21-1 is assigned pseudogene status. The CDR3 has 15 residues. This chain's CDR3 is CASSTRDRERETQYF. For the CDR3, the DNA is TGTGCCAGCAGCACGCGGGACAGGGAAAGGGAGACCCAGTACTTC.

This chain uses TRBV9 with TRBJ2-5, with 8 bases lining up with TRBD2. The V gene end was trimmed by 3 bases and the J gene end by 4 bases; junction bases not matched to a gene: 17. This CDR3 region has 18 residues. Germline assignment: CDR1 SGDLS and CDR2 YYNGEE. The CDR3 region is CASSAGSGAPAKGETQYF. Written as DNA, the CDR3 is TGTGCCAGCAGCGCGGGTAGCGGGGCGCCCGCGAAAGGAGAGACCCAGTACTTC.

The chain combines TRBV6-2 or TRBV6-3 with TRBJ1-1, with D uncertain. Germline-derived CDR1 and CDR2 are MNHEY and SVGEGT. V dropped 4 bases and J dropped 1 base, with 7 bases sitting between them. The CDR3 contains 13 residues. The CDR3 loop reads CASSFFKNTEAFF. The CDR3, as DNA: TGTGCCAGCAGTTTTTTCAAGAACACTGAAGCTTTCTTT.

This clone was detected a few times. V and J are TRBV3-1 (or the pseudogene TRBV3-2) and TRBJ1-2; no reliable D call. The CDR3 is 12 residues long. CDR1 and CDR2 (germline): LGHDT, YNNKEL (reference sequence). Trimming took off 1 base at V and 5 bases at J, with 5 bases between the two ends. The CDR3 bases are TGTGCCAGCAGCCAAGCGGGTTATGGCTACACCTTC. Residues: CASSQAGYGYTF.

CDR3 DNA: TGCGCCAGCAGCCCGGACAGGGGGCTCGGTGAAAAACTGTTTTTT. It is translated as CASSPDRGLGEKLFF. This sequence joins TRBV4-1 and TRBJ1-4; 11 nucleotides agree with TRBD1. CDR3 length: 15 amino acids. Germline V gene lookup returns CDR1 MGHRA and CDR2 YSYEKL. V trimming: 4 bases; J trimming: 7 bases; junction bases outside the gene matches: 5.

V gene TRBV2 combines with J gene TRBJ1-4; maybe TRBD1 (6 bases). The V and J ends lost 8 bases and 8 bases respectively, with 15 bases between them. CDR1 is SNHLY and CDR2 is FYNNEI in the germline V gene. This CDR3 region has 13 residues. The CDR3 spells CASEQGREEKLFF. Here the CDR3 DNA reads TGTGCCAGCGAGCAGGGGCGAGAGGAAAAACTGTTTTTT.

This clone was counted once. This chain links TRBV27 with TRBJ1-2, with D hard to call. Germline-derived CDR1 and CDR2 are MNHEY and SMNVEV (reference sequence). The germline V and J ends were trimmed by 6 bases and 4 bases, with 12 bases remaining between them. The CDR3 consists of 13 residues. Here the CDR3 DNA reads TGTGCCAGCAGCCAGACAATTCTCTATGGCTACACCTTC. Its protein is CASSQTILYGYTF.

Here the CDR3 reads CASSLGGQQGETQYF. The DNA of the CDR3 is TGTGCCAGCAGCTTGGGTGGCCAGCAGGGAGAGACCCAGTACTTC. The rearrangement links TRBV5-4 to TRBJ2-5; weak D call: TRBD1 (5 bases). This CDR3 contains 15 residues. Germline CDR1 SGHNT, CDR2 YYREEE (reference sequence). V lost 0 bases and J lost 4, with 13 bases in between. The full variable domain, completed using reference TRBV5-4 and TRBJ2-5, is ETGVTQSPTHLIKTRGQQVTLRCSSQSGHNTVSWYQQALGQGPQFIFQYYREEENGRGNFPPRFSGLQFPNYSSELNVNALELDDSALYLCASSLGGQQGETQYFGPGTRLLVL.

The chain joins TRBV5-4 to TRBJ2-5; D perhaps matches TRBD1 (5 bases). Between the trimmed V and J ends, which lost 0 bases and 1 base, there was a span of 7 bases. The CDR3 runs 14 residues. CDR1 and CDR2 (germline): SGHNT, YYREEE (reference sequence). CDR3 DNA: TGTGCCAGCAGCTTGGGGACAACCCAAGAGACCCAGTACTTC. It translates to CASSLGTTQETQYF.

This clone is medium-sized in the sample. The gene calls are TRBV6-7 and TRBJ2-5; 8 positions agree with TRBD1. TRBV6-7 is treated as an ORF (open reading frame) with a function not yet certain. This CDR3 spans 12 amino acids. The J segment lost 5 bases and the V segment lost 11 bases, leaving 7 bases of the junction unmatched. CDR3 residues: CAGQGGEETQYF. The CDR3 nucleotides are TGTGCCGGACAGGGAGGAGAGGAGACCCAGTACTTC.

This clone was observed a few times. The gene calls are TRBV6-2 or TRBV6-3 and TRBJ2-1; TRBD1 is a possible D gene (5 bases). CDR1 is MNHEY, CDR2 SVGEGT, per germline. Trimming took 6 bases from V and 5 from J, leaving 20 bases between them. CDR3 length: 16 amino acids. The CDR3 here is CASSPRQGAINNEQFF. The CDR3 bases are TGTGCCAGCAGCCCTAGGCAGGGCGCCATAAACAATGAGCAGTTCTTC.

The V and J genes are TRBV7-2 and TRBJ1-1; no reliable D call. The CDR3 is 15 residues long. CDR1 is SGHTA, CDR2 FQGNSA, per germline. Trimming stripped 1 base from V and 2 bases from J, with 11 bases between. CDR3 amino acids: CASSLEINRNTEAFF. DNA for the CDR3: TGTGCCAGCAGCTTAGAAATTAATAGAAACACTGAAGCTTTCTTT.

This chain connects TRBV12-5 to TRBJ2-2; possibly TRBD2 for D (6 bases). Trimming removed 8 bases at V and 2 bases at J, with 9 bases between. The germline CDR1 and CDR2 sequences are LGHNT and FRNRAP. The CDR3 loop spans 13 amino acids. The CDR3 DNA reads TGTGCTAGTCTGCGGGATAACACCGGGGAGCTGTTTTTT. Protein product: CASLRDNTGELFF.

The V call is TRBV3-1 (or the pseudogene TRBV3-2), the J call TRBJ2-1, with D possibly TRBD2 on 6 matching bases. The CDR3 extends over 15 amino acids. CDR1 is LGHDT and CDR2 is YNNKEL in the germline V gene (reference sequence). V lost 2 bases and J 4 bases, leaving 12 bases between the germline ends. CDR3 amino acids: CASSQSAGTYNEQFF. The DNA of the CDR3 is TGTGCCAGCAGCCAATCGGCAGGGACTTACAATGAGCAGTTCTTC.